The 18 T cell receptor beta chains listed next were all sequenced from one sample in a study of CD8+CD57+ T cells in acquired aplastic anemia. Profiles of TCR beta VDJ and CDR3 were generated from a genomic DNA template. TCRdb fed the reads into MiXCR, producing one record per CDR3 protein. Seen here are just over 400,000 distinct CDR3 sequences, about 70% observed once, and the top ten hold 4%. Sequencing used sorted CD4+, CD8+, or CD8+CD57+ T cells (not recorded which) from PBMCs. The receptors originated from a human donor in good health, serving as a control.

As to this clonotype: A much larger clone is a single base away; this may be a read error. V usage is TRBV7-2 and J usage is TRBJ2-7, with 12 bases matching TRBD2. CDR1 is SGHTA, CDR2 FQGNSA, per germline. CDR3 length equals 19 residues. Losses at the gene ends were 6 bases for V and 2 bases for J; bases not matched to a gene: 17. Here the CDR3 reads CASSYSWLAGGTYTYEQYF. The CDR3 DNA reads TGTGCCAGCAGTTACTCGTGGCTAGCGGGGGGGACGTACACCTACGAGCAGTACTTC. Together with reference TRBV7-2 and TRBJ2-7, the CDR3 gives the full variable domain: GAGVSQSPSNKVTEKGKDVELRCDPISGHTALYWYRQSLGQGLEFLIYFQGNSAPDKSGLPSDRFSAERTGGSVSTLTIQRTQQEDSAVYLCASSYSWLAGGTYTYEQYFGPGTRLTVT.

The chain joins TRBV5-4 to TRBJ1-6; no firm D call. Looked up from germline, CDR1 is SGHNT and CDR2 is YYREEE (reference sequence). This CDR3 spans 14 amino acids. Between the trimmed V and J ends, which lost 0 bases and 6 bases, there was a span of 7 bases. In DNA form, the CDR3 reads TGTGCCAGCAGCTTGGAGTATGGTAATTCACCCCTCCACTTT. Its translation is CASSLEYGNSPLHF.

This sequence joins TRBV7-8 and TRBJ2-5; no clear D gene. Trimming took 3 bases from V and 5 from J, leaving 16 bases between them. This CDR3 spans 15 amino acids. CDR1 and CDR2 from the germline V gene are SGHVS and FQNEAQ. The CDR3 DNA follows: TGTGCCAGCAGCTTTCAGGCCGAGCCAAGGGAGACCCAGTACTTC. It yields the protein CASSFQAEPRETQYF. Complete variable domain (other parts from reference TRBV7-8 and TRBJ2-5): GAGVSQSPRYKVAKRGQDVALRCDPISGHVSLFWYQQALGQGPEFLTYFQNEAQLDKSGLPSDRFFAERPEGSVSTLKIQRTQQEDSAVYLCASSFQAEPRETQYFGPGTRLLVL.

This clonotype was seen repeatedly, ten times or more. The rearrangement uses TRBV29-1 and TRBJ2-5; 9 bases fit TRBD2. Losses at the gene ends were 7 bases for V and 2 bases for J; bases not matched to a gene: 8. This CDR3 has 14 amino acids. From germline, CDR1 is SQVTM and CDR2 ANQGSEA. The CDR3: CSAIAGVTQETQYF. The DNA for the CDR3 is TGCAGCGCCATAGCGGGGGTAACACAAGAGACCCAGTACTTC.

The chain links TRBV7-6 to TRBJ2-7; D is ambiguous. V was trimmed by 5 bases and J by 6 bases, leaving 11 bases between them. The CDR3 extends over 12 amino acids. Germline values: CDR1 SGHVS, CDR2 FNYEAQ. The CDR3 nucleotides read TGTGCCAGCAGCCCCTCTTCGGCCGAGCAGTACTTC. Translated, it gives CASSPSSAEQYF.

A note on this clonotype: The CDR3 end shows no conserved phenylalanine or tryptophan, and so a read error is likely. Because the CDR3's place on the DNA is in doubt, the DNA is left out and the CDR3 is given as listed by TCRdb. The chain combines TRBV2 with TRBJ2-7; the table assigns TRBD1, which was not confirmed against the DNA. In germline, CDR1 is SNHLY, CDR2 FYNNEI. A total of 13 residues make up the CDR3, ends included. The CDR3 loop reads CASSPGPSAKQSL.

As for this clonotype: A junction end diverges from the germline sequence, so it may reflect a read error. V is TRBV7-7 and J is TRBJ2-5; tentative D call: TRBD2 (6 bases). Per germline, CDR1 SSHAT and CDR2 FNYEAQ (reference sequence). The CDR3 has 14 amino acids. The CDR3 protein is CASSATEGQATQYF. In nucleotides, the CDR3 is TGTGCTAGCAGCGCGACGGAGGGCCAAGCGACCCAGTACTTC.

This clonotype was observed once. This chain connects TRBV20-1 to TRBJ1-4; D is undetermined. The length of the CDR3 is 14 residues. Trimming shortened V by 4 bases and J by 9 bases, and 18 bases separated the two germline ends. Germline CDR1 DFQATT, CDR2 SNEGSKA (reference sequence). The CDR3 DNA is TGCAGTGCTACTGTCCCCCAGTCCCATAAAAAACTGTTTTTT. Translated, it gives CSATVPQSHKKLFF.

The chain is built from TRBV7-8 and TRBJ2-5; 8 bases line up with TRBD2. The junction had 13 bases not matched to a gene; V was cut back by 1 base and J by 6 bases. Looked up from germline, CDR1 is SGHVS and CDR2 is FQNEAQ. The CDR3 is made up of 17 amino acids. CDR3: CASSLDSGGTDTQTQYF. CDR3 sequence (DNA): TGTGCCAGCAGCTTAGACAGCGGGGGCACAGATACGCAGACCCAGTACTTC.

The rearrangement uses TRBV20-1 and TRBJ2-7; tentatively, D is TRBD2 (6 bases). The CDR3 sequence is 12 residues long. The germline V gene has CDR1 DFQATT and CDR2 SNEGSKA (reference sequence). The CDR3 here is CGTGPEAFEQYF. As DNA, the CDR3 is TGCGGGACTGGCCCCGAGGCGTTCGAGCAGTACTTC.

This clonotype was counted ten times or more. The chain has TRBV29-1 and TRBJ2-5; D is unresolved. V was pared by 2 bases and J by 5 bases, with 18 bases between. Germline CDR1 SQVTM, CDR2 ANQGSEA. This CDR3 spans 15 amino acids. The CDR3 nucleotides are TGCAGCGTTGAACCGCAAAGAAGCCCCTGGGAGACCCAGTACTTC. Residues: CSVEPQRSPWETQYF.

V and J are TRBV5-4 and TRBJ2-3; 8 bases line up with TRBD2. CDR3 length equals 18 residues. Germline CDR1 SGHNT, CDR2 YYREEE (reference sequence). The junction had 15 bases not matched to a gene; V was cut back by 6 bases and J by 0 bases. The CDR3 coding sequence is TGTGCCAGCACCTTTGTGGGGGTAGCGGGGCCTAGCACAGATACGCAGTATTTT. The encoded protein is CASTFVGVAGPSTDTQYF.

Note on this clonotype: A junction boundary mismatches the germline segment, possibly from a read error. CDR3 loop: CATSRETSVQTLRF. The CDR3 nucleotides read TGTGCCACCAGCAGAGAGACCAGCGTCCAGACCTTGCGTTTT. The chain employs TRBV7-9 and TRBJ1-5; D call uncertain. The CDR3 length is 14 residues. CDR1 SEHNR and CDR2 FQNEAQ come from the germline V gene (reference sequence).

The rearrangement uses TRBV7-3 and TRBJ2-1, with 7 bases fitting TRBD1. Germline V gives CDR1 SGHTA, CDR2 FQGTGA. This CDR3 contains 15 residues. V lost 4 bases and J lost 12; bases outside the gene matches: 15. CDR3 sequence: CASSYRTRGTDTQFF. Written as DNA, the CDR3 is TGTGCCAGCAGCTATAGAACTAGGGGGACAGATACGCAGTTCTTC.

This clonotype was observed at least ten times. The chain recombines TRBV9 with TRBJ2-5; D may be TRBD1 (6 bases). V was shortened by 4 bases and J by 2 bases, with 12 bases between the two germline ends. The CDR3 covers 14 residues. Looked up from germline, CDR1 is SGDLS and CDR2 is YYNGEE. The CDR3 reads CASSPGTPQETQYF. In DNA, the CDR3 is TGTGCCAGCAGCCCTGGGACACCACAAGAGACCCAGTACTTC.

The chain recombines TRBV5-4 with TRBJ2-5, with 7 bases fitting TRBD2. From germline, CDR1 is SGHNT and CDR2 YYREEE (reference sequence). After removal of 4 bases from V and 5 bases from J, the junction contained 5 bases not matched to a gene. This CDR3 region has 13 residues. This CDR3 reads CASSVSSGETQYF. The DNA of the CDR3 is TGTGCCAGCAGCGTATCTAGCGGTGAGACCCAGTACTTC.

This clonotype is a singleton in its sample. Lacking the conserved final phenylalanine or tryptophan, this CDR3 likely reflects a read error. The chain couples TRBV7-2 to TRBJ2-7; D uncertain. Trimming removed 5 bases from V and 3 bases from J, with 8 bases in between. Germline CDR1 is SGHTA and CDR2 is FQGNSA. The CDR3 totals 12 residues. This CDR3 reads CASSIACYEQYY. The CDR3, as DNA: TGTGCCAGCAGCATCGCTTGCTACGAGCAGTACTAC.

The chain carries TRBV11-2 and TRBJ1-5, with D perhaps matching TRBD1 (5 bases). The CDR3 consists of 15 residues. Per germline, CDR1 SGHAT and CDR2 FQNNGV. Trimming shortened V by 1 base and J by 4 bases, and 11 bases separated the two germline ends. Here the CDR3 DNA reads TGTGCCAGCAGCTTAGGACAGACAGAGAATCAGCCCCAGCATTTT. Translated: CASSLGQTENQPQHF.